The present T cell receptor (beta chain) was sequenced within a study of blood T cell repertoires in COVID-19. Trimming removed 1 base from V and 7 bases from J, with 5 bases in between. The length of the CDR3 is 13 residues. Germline V CDR1 and CDR2: SGHTA, FQGNSA. Assay: immunoSEQ multiplex PCR; the TCRdb copy retains only in-frame clones and omits some. The repertoire holds around 700,000 clones, with around 89% as singletons. V gene TRBV7-2 combines with J gene TRBJ1-6; D might be TRBD1 (5 bases). Sequenced sample: peripheral blood. The clonotype comes from a young woman with acute or convalescent COVID-19. CDR3 sequence reads: CASSLGGNSPLHF. The CDR3 nucleotides are TGTGCCAGCAGCTTAGGGGGCAATTCACCCCTCCACTTT.